Each of the 10 T cell receptor beta chains below was sequenced from the same sample in a study of early T cells in non-severe SARS-CoV-2 infection (dated by TCRdb to about 2021). Preparation of the library involved 5' RACE. The run used a NextSeq 500. TCRdb reanalyzed the raw reads on its own, using fastp at Q25 for trimming and MiXCR for clone calling, and kept in-frame beta chains. A single entry per CDR3 protein holds the most common genes and DNA from its merged rows. The table for this sample lists over 35,000 distinct CDR3 sequences; roughly 4.8% of them were counted only once. The ten largest account for under 20% of the sample. The sample comprised whole blood. The receptors stem from an adult who was a healthcare worker with PCR-confirmed SARS-CoV-2 infection or an uninfected control (not recorded which).

This clonotype has at least ten counts. The V call is TRBV20-1, the J call TRBJ1-5; 7 bases map to TRBD1. With 6 bases clipped from V and 2 bases from J, the junction kept 4 bases outside the gene matches. Germline V gene sequence: CDR1 DFQATT, CDR2 SNEGSKA (reference sequence). This CDR3 has 13 amino acids. The CDR3 DNA sequence: TGCAGTGCGCCCCAGGGGGGCAATCAGCCCCAGCATTTT. Translated, it gives CSAPQGGNQPQHF.

This clonotype has ten or more counts. CDR3 sequence: CASSDEGNQPQHF. In DNA, the CDR3 is TGTGCCAGCAGTGACGAGGGGAATCAGCCCCAGCATTTT. V and J are TRBV2 and TRBJ1-5; the D gene is possibly TRBD1 (5 bases). Per germline, CDR1 SNHLY and CDR2 FYNNEI. Trimming pared 3 bases from V and 4 bases from J, leaving 7 bases between. The length of the CDR3 is 13 residues.

This clonotype was counted at least ten times. The CDR3 DNA follows: TGCAGTGCACCAGGGGGCGGCGAGCAGCCCCAGCATTTT. Protein: CSAPGGGEQPQHF. This rearrangement joins TRBV20-1 to TRBJ1-5, with 8 bases identical to TRBD1. After removal of 6 bases from V and 7 bases from J, the junction contained 8 bases not matched to a gene. Germline CDR1 DFQATT, CDR2 SNEGSKA (reference sequence). The length of the CDR3 is 13 residues.

This clonotype showed up many times. The chain recombines TRBV7-8 with TRBJ2-5; D ambiguous. The CDR3 has 11 residues. Germline V gene sequence: CDR1 SGHVS, CDR2 FQNEAQ. The V end was cut by 6 bases, the J end by 2 bases, with 4 bases between. CDR3: CASRLQETQYF. For the CDR3, the DNA is TGTGCCAGCAGATTACAAGAGACCCAGTACTTC.

This clonotype was seen a handful of times. The chain employs TRBV2 and TRBJ2-5; no clear D. The CDR3 consists of 16 residues. The germline V and J ends were trimmed by 3 bases and 3 bases, with 17 bases remaining between them. CDR1 and CDR2 (germline): SNHLY, FYNNEI. The CDR3 DNA reads as TGTGCCAGCAGTGAGGAAAGGATGCAAATTAAAGAGACCCAGTACTTC. Protein product: CASSEERMQIKETQYF.

In its sample, this clonotype was seen many times. The V and J genes are TRBV6-5 and TRBJ1-5; perhaps TRBD1 as D (5 bases). Trimming left V 0 bases short and J 0 bases short, with 12 bases between. This CDR3 is 17 amino acids long. Germline V gene lookup returns CDR1 MNHEY and CDR2 SVGAGI. In DNA, the CDR3 is TGTGCCAGCAGTTACTCCTTTCCGGGGCATAGCAATCAGCCCCAGCATTTT. Amino acids: CASSYSFPGHSNQPQHF.

At least ten counts were recorded for this clonotype. The chain links TRBV29-1 to TRBJ2-1, with 10 bases matching TRBD1. The V and J ends lost 4 bases and 15 bases, in that order; junction bases with no gene match: 12. CDR1 SQVTM and CDR2 ANQGSEA come from the germline V gene. The CDR3 is 13 amino acids. The CDR3 sequence: CSVGGTGAGLMFF. As DNA, the CDR3 is TGCAGCGTTGGAGGGACAGGGGCCGGTTTGATGTTCTTC.

The sample holds many counts of this clonotype. The chain has TRBV29-1 and TRBJ2-2, with D perhaps being TRBD1 or TRBD2 (5 bases each). Between the trimmed V and J ends, which lost 7 bases and 4 bases, there was a span of 13 bases. Germline lookup yields CDR1 SQVTM and CDR2 ANQGSEA. This CDR3 spans 13 amino acids. This chain's CDR3 is CSGGFSLTGELFF. The CDR3 DNA reads as TGCAGCGGGGGGTTCTCCCTCACCGGGGAGCTGTTTTTT.

This clonotype occurred many times. This chain connects TRBV13 to TRBJ2-5; D is unclear. The CDR3 runs to 15 residues. The germline V gene encodes CDR1 PRHDT and CDR2 FYEKMQ (reference sequence). Trimming took off 6 bases at V and 1 base at J, with 15 bases between the two ends. CDR3 sequence: CASSRTPASQETQYF. The CDR3 bases are TGTGCCAGCAGTCGCACCCCAGCCTCCCAAGAGACCCAGTACTTC. The full variable domain, completed using reference TRBV13 and TRBJ2-5, is AAGVIQSPRHLIKEKRETATLKCYPIPRHDTVYWYQQGPGQDPQFLISFYEKMQSDKGSIPDRFSAQQFSDYHSELNMSSLELGDSALYFCASSRTPASQETQYFGPGTRLLVL.

There are many counts of this clonotype. This chain links TRBV12-3 or TRBV12-4 with TRBJ2-2; D possibly corresponds to TRBD2 (5 bases). The CDR3 consists of 15 residues. The V end was cut by 3 bases, the J end by 0 bases, with 8 bases between. This CDR3 is CASSFLASNTGELFF. The CDR3 DNA sequence: TGTGCCAGCAGTTTCCTAGCCTCGAACACCGGGGAGCTGTTTTTT.